Each of the 3 T cell receptor beta chains below was sequenced from the same sample in a study of beta chain features in type 1 diabetes. Reverse transcribing all isolated RNA meant expressed TCRB transcripts were sequenced. Sequencing used immunoSEQ multiplex PCR; TCRdb keeps in-frame clones, though not all of them. The sample includes around 330,000 clones, approximately 9.9% seen only once; the top ten take roughly 0.016%. The sequencing sample was made of naive CD4+ T cells from blood. These receptors were taken from a woman aged 25 to 39 in good health.

The table lists this clone with a few counts. The chain combines TRBV28 with TRBJ1-5; 10 bases line up with TRBD1. Losses at the gene ends were 4 bases for V and 1 base for J; bases not matched to a gene: 1. The CDR3 totals 15 residues. Germline CDR1 and CDR2: MDHEN and SYDVKM. The CDR3 loop reads CASSSGQGSNQPQHF. CDR3 nucleotide sequence: TGTGCCAGCAGTTCGGGACAGGGGAGCAATCAGCCCCAGCATTTT.

This clone was found a few times. The chain carries TRBV19 and TRBJ2-5, with D maybe TRBD1 (6 bases). The CDR3 loop spans 13 amino acids. Germline CDR1 reads LNHDA; CDR2 reads SQIVND (reference sequence). V was cut by 4 bases and J by 5 bases, with 11 bases left in between. The DNA of the CDR3 is TGTGCCAGTAGTACAACAGGGTTGGAGACCCAGTACTTC. This codes for CASSTTGLETQYF. Full variable domain (rest looked up from reference TRBV19 and TRBJ2-5): DGGITQSPKYLFRKEGQNVTLSCEQNLNHDAMYWYRQDPGQGLRLIYYSQIVNDFQKGDIAEGYSVSREKKESFPLTVTSAQKNPTAFYLCASSTTGLETQYFGPGTRLLVL.

This rearrangement joins TRBV2 to TRBJ2-1, with D possibly being TRBD2 (6 bases). Trimming cost V 4 bases and J 8 bases, with 21 bases left between them. The CDR3 loop spans 16 amino acids. Looked up from germline, CDR1 is SNHLY and CDR2 is FYNNEI. CDR3 residues: CASSVPSSGPGDEQFF. The CDR3 DNA follows: TGTGCCAGCAGTGTACCTAGTAGCGGCCCAGGAGATGAGCAGTTCTTC. Supplemented by reference TRBV2 and TRBJ2-1, the full variable domain reads EPEVTQTPSHQVTQMGQEVILRCVPISNHLYFYWYRQILGQKVEFLVSFYNNEISEKSEIFDDQFSVERPDGSNFTLKIRSTKLEDSAMYFCASSVPSSGPGDEQFFGPGTRLTVL.